Ten or more counts support the clone carrying this T cell receptor (beta chain). Its antigen remains unknown. TCR beta CDR3 regions were amplified from RNA. During a first-round RT-PCR of the TCR CDR3, the HTBI primer set was used. TCRdb re-called the multiplex PCR reads through MiXCR, storing one row per CDR3 protein. The sample carries more than 450,000 distinct CDR3 sequences, just under 20% recorded once. Per germline, CDR1 MNHEY and CDR2 SVGEGT. The CDR3 totals 11 residues. V was cut by 0 bases and J by 7 bases, with 4 bases left in between. The data originate from a study of T cells in Graves' hyperthyroidism and ophthalmopathy. Investigators excluded patients with uncontrolled infection, other autoimmune disease, pregnancy or lactation. The PBMCs were sourced from fresh peripheral blood (around 9.9 ml). Study conclusions and caveats: Researchers found most expanded thyroid clonotypes above 0.001 in blood as well.

Sequencing was done on a sample of blood. V and J are TRBV6-2 or TRBV6-3 and TRBJ2-7; D gene ambiguous. The TCR sequence derives from a man aged 40-49 years with Graves' ophthalmopathy. CDR3 region: CASSYSGEQYF. CDR3 in DNA: TGTGCCAGCAGTTACTCGGGTGAGCAGTACTTC.